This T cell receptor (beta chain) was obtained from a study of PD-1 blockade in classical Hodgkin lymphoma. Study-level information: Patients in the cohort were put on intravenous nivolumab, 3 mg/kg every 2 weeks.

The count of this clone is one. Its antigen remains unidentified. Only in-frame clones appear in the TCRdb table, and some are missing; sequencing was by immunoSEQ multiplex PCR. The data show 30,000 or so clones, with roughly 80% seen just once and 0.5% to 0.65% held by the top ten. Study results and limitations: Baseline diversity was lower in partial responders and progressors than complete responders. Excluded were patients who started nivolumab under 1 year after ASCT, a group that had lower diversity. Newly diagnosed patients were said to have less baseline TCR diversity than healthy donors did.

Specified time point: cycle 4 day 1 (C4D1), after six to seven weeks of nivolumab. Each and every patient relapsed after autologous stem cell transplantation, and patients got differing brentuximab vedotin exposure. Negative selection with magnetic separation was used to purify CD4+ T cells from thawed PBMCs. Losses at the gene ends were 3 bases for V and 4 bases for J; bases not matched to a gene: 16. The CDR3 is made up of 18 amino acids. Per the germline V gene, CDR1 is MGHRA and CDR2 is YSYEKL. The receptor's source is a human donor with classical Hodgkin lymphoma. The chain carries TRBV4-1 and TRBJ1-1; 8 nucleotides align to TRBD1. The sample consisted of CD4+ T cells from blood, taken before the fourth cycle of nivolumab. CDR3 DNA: TGCGCCAGCAGCCAGGATCCCCAGGGGGCAGGGGCGGGCACTGAAGCTTTCTTT. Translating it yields CASSQDPQGAGAGTEAFF.